The 24 T cell receptor beta chains below were found in one sample sequenced in a study of T cells in Graves' hyperthyroidism and ophthalmopathy (dated 2019 in TCRdb). The library was built by means of multiplex PCR. The sequencer was an Illumina HiSeq 2000. TCR beta CDR3 regions were amplified from RNA transcripts. For the first round of RT-PCR on the TCR CDR3, the HTBI primer set was used together with the Qiagen OneStep RT-PCR kit. In-frame beta chains were kept once TCRdb had trimmed the public reads at Q25 with fastp and called clones with MiXCR. Rows with one shared CDR3 protein collapse into an entry with the most common genes and DNA. Across this sample there are about 400,000 distinct CDR3 sequences, with 14% to 15% seen only once. Clones ranked in the top ten supply 30% to 35% of the sample. The sample was blood. These receptor sequences come from a woman in her twenties or thirties with Graves' hyperthyroidism.

This clonotype was seen many times. This sequence joins TRBV28 and TRBJ2-5; TRBD1 aligns across 8 bases. Germline loops: CDR1 MDHEN, CDR2 SYDVKM. J lost 5 bases, V lost 4 bases, and 6 bases had no gene match. CDR3 length: 14 amino acids. The CDR3, as DNA: TGTGCCAGCAGTTCCCGGACAGGGCGGGAGACCCAGTACTTC. This encodes CASSSRTGRETQYF.

This clonotype was counted at least ten times. The chain joins TRBV3-1 to TRBJ1-2; TRBD1 agrees at 7 bases. The germline V gene has CDR1 LGHDT and CDR2 YNNKEL (reference sequence). This CDR3 region has 15 residues. V dropped 0 bases and J dropped 5; count of bases not matched to a gene: 6. The CDR3 DNA reads TGTGCCAGCAGCCAAGATCGAAGGGGGCCATATGGCTACACCTTC. This codes for CASSQDRRGPYGYTF.

At least ten counts were recorded for this clonotype. For the CDR3, the DNA is TGTGCCAGCAGTTTAAGGATGTCAGGCGGGTACCAAGAGACCCAGTACTTC. Residues: CASSLRMSGGYQETQYF. This chain connects TRBV28 to TRBJ2-5, with D perhaps TRBD2 (5 bases). The germline V gene has CDR1 MDHEN and CDR2 SYDVKM. The V gene lost 2 bases and the J gene lost 0 bases, with 16 bases spanning the gap. The length of the CDR3 is 17 residues.

This clonotype has only a few counts. This chain links TRBV6-5 with TRBJ2-1; 12 bases are shared with TRBD2. Germline V lookup: CDR1 MNHEY, CDR2 SVGAGI. The CDR3 is 14 residues long. V lost 4 bases and J lost 9; bases outside the gene matches: 4. The CDR3: CASSSTSGRIEQFF. The CDR3 nucleotides read TGTGCCAGCAGTTCGACTAGCGGGAGAATTGAGCAGTTCTTC.

This clonotype was seen a handful of times. The germline gene is not matched at one end of the junction; a read error may be the cause. The V and J genes are TRBV2 and TRBJ2-2; TRBD2 aligns across 11 bases. Germline V gene sequence: CDR1 SNHLY, CDR2 FYNNEI. The CDR3 length is 15 residues. Here the CDR3 reads CASTSSGGNTGELLF. The CDR3 nucleotides are TGTGCCAGCACCTCTAGCGGGGGGAACACCGGGGAGCTGCTTTTT.

The chain joins TRBV5-1 to TRBJ1-5, with D hard to call. The CDR3 is 19 residues long. Germline assignment: CDR1 SGHRS and CDR2 YFSETQ. V was shortened by 0 bases and J by 2 bases, with 21 bases between the two germline ends. CDR3 sequence: CASSLEEGKWAEGNQPQHF. The CDR3 DNA follows: TGCGCCAGCAGCTTGGAGGAGGGTAAGTGGGCGGAAGGCAATCAGCCCCAGCATTTT.

This clonotype came up a few times. V is TRBV14 and J is TRBJ1-1, with TRBD1 as a possible D gene (6 bases). The germline CDR1 and CDR2 sequences are SGHDN and FVKESK. The CDR3 sequence is 16 residues long. Trimming stripped 1 base from V and 10 bases from J, with 22 bases between. The CDR3 bases are TGTGCCAGCAGCCAAGGTACTGGACAGACGGAACGTGGAGCTTTCTTT. It encodes CASSQGTGQTERGAFF.

There are many counts of this clonotype. V and J are TRBV2 and TRBJ2-7; TRBD1 matches at 9 bases. CDR1 and CDR2 from the germline V gene are SNHLY and FYNNEI. The CDR3 has 14 residues. With 6 bases clipped from V and 2 bases from J, the junction kept 5 bases outside the gene matches. The DNA for the CDR3 is TGTGCCAGCAGCGGTGGGACAGGGCCCTACGAGCAGTACTTC. This encodes CASSGGTGPYEQYF.

A few counts support this clonotype. The CDR3 protein is CASSWGLAGALGDTGELFF. CDR3 nucleotide sequence: TGTGCCAGCAGCTGGGGACTAGCGGGAGCCTTAGGGGACACCGGGGAGCTGTTTTTT. The rearrangement joins TRBV7-8 to TRBJ2-2, with 14 positions matching TRBD2. This CDR3 region has 19 residues. Unmatched junction bases numbered 10, after V lost 4 bases and J lost 3 bases. Germline assignment: CDR1 SGHVS and CDR2 FQNEAQ.

This clonotype was recorded at least ten times. This chain links TRBV6-1 with TRBJ1-5, with a possible D match to TRBD1 (5 bases). This CDR3 is built from 16 residues. The V gene's germline CDR1 is MNHNS and CDR2 SASEGT. The V and J ends lost 9 bases and 4 bases respectively, with 22 bases between them. The CDR3 is CASSQRGSQGNQPQHF. The DNA of the CDR3 is TGTGCCAGTAGCCAGAGGGGCAGTCAAGGGAATCAGCCCCAGCATTTT.

This clonotype occurred many times. The chain employs TRBV28 and TRBJ2-7, with 8 bases matching TRBD1. Germline trimming cut 8 bases from V and 0 bases from J; bases unmatched to any gene: 6. Germline V lookup: CDR1 MDHEN, CDR2 SYDVKM. The CDR3 sequence is 14 residues long. CDR3 residues: CASLQGVGSYEQYF. The CDR3 bases are TGTGCCAGCTTACAGGGGGTTGGCTCCTACGAGCAGTACTTC.

The rearrangement uses TRBV5-1 and TRBJ2-2; D possibly corresponds to TRBD2 (5 bases). CDR1 SGHRS and CDR2 YFSETQ come from the germline V gene. The length of the CDR3 is 15 residues. V lost 1 base and J lost 5, with 12 bases in between. The CDR3 DNA reads TGCGCCAGCAGCTTGTTAGTAGAGGGAACCGGGGAGCTGTTTTTT. This sequence encodes CASSLLVEGTGELFF.

This clonotype has a handful of counts. The V call is TRBV15, the J call TRBJ2-1; 9 nucleotides match TRBD2. Germline CDR1 and CDR2: LNHNV and YYDKDF (reference sequence). The CDR3 contains 17 residues. V shed 3 bases, J shed 3 bases, and the junction held 9 bases outside the gene matches. CDR3 region: CATSRAGGPLDYNEQFF. The CDR3 DNA sequence: TGTGCCACCAGCAGGGCGGGAGGGCCCCTAGACTACAATGAGCAGTTCTTC.

This clonotype showed up many times. This rearrangement joins TRBV6-5 to TRBJ2-2; D tentatively reads TRBD1 or TRBD2 (6 bases each). Germline values: CDR1 MNHEY, CDR2 SVGAGI. The CDR3 loop spans 17 amino acids. V dropped 0 bases and J dropped 4 bases, with 15 bases sitting between them. The CDR3 DNA follows: TGTGCCAGCAGTTACTCGGTTCCGGGGGCGGGCACCGGGGAGCTGTTTTTT. Its protein product is CASSYSVPGAGTGELFF.

This clonotype occurred a few times. This chain uses TRBV5-1 with TRBJ1-2; TRBD1 agrees at 11 bases. Germline V gives CDR1 SGHRS, CDR2 YFSETQ. The CDR3 extends over 14 amino acids. With V trimmed by 3 bases and J by 10 bases, 8 bases remained unmatched. CDR3 sequence: CASSSGTGGLDYTF. As DNA, the CDR3 is TGCGCCAGCAGCTCTGGGACAGGGGGTTTGGACTACACCTTC.

This clonotype was counted a few times. The chain combines TRBV15 with TRBJ2-1; 14 bases fit TRBD2. Trimming cost V 0 bases and J 3 bases; bases outside gene matches: 7. CDR3 length: 19 residues. Germline-derived CDR1 and CDR2 are LNHNV and YYDKDF (reference sequence). The chain's CDR3 is CATSRDLGLAGAGYNEQFF. CDR3 coding DNA: TGTGCCACCAGCAGAGATTTGGGACTAGCGGGAGCAGGCTACAATGAGCAGTTCTTC.

This clonotype was seen only once. The chain uses TRBV6-4 and TRBJ1-1; D gene uncertain. The CDR3 covers 13 residues. V lost 4 bases, J lost 0 bases, and 6 bases lay in between. Germline assignment: CDR1 MRHNA and CDR2 SNTAGT. CDR3 sequence (DNA): TGTGCCAGCAGTGTTGCCCTGAACACTGAAGCTTTCTTT. Residues: CASSVALNTEAFF.

This chain uses TRBV12-3 or TRBV12-4 with TRBJ2-3, with 12 bases matching TRBD2. The CDR3 has 20 residues. With 5 bases clipped from V and 0 bases from J, the junction kept 15 bases outside the gene matches. DNA of the CDR3: TGTGCCAGCAGTCTCCACCCTGGACTAGCGGGACACCCTAGCACAGATACGCAGTATTTT. This codes for CASSLHPGLAGHPSTDTQYF.

CDR3 coding DNA: TGCAGTGCTAGAGAAGGAACCGGGACAGGGACCCGTAGTCAGCCCCAGCATTTT. This gives the protein CSAREGTGTGTRSQPQHF. The J gene is TRBJ1-5, the V gene TRBV20-1, with 9 bases fitting TRBD1. The trim removed 0 bases at V and 6 bases at J, leaving 15 bases unmatched. The CDR3 is 18 amino acids. In germline, CDR1 is DFQATT, CDR2 SNEGSKA (reference sequence).

The chain joins TRBV7-3 to TRBJ2-3; TRBD2 agrees at 16 bases. The CDR3 length is 21 residues. Germline CDR1 and CDR2: SGHTA and FQGTGA. Trimming took 10 bases from V and 0 from J; bases not matched to a gene: 19. The CDR3 is CAITGGLGGTSGRVSTDTQYF. For the CDR3, the DNA is TGTGCCATCACAGGGGGCCTTGGTGGGACTAGCGGGAGGGTGAGCACAGATACGCAGTATTTT.

This clonotype has more than one count but fewer than ten. The CDR3 protein is CASSRDSTNTGELFF. The CDR3 DNA sequence: TGTGCCAGCAGTCGGGACTCTACGAACACCGGGGAGCTGTTTTTT. The chain recombines TRBV5-5 with TRBJ2-2; the D gene is possibly TRBD2 (6 bases). This CDR3 is 15 amino acids long. Germline CDR1 is SGHKS and CDR2 is YYEKEE (reference sequence). V dropped 5 bases and J dropped 0 bases, with 11 bases sitting between them. The full variable domain, its missing parts supplied by reference TRBV5-5 and TRBJ2-2, is DAGVTQSPTHLIKTRGQQVTLRCSPISGHKSVSWYQQVLGQGPQFIFQYYEKEERGRGNFPDRFSARQFPNYSSELNVNALLLGDSALYLCASSRDSTNTGELFFGEGSRLTVL.

This chain connects TRBV19 to TRBJ1-1; 9 bases align to TRBD1. Germline CDR1 reads LNHDA; CDR2 reads SQIVND (reference sequence). Trimming at V came to 11 bases and at J to 4 bases, leaving 5 bases not matched to a gene. The length of the CDR3 is 12 residues. As DNA, the CDR3 is TGTGCCTCCGAGGACAGGGGCACTGAAGCTTTCTTT. Encoded protein: CASEDRGTEAFF.

In its sample, this clonotype was seen many times. The V call is TRBV7-6, the J call TRBJ2-2; TRBD2 matches 9 bases. Germline V lookup: CDR1 SGHVS, CDR2 FNYEAQ. V lost 5 bases to trimming and J lost 3 bases; unmatched junction nucleotides: 7. There are 16 residues in the CDR3. CDR3 region: CASSAPSGTYTGELFF. The CDR3 DNA sequence: TGTGCCAGCAGCGCTCCTAGCGGGACCTACACCGGGGAGCTGTTTTTT. The full variable domain, in which reference TRBV7-6 and TRBJ2-2 provide the parts outside the CDR3, is GAGVSQSPRYKVTKRGQDVALRCDPISGHVSLYWYRQALGQGPEFLTYFNYEAQQDKSGLPNDRFSAERPEGSISTLTIQRTEQRDSAMYRCASSAPSGTYTGELFFGEGSRLTVL.

This clonotype has only a few counts. The chain is built from TRBV5-1 and TRBJ1-2; weak D call: TRBD1 (6 bases). Trimming pared 4 bases from V and 8 bases from J, leaving 18 bases between. There are 14 residues in the CDR3. Germline CDR1 reads SGHRS; CDR2 reads YFSETQ. The CDR3 reads CASSTDKGGSGYTF. CDR3 nucleotide sequence: TGCGCCAGCAGCACGGACAAAGGGGGTAGCGGCTACACCTTC. The full variable domain, with the rest looked up from reference TRBV5-1 and TRBJ1-2, is KAGVTQTPRYLIKTRGQQVTLSCSPISGHRSVSWYQQTPGQGLQFLFEYFSETQRNKGNFPGRFSGRQFSNSRSEMNVSTLELGDSALYLCASSTDKGGSGYTFGSGTRLTVV.